This entry lists 30 T cell receptor beta chains sequenced from one sample in a study of T cell clonality in common variable immunodeficiency. Whole-study results and caveats: Reportedly, TCR beta sequences from common variable immunodeficiency showed fewer deletions and N-nucleotide insertions.

These receptors' targets are unknown. Profiled with immunoSEQ multiplex PCR; TCRdb holds only in-frame clones, not every one. The sample includes 30,000 to 40,000 clones, none of them occurring once. Sequencing was carried out using peripheral blood mononuclear cells. All receptors come from a human donor with common variable immunodeficiency.

At least ten counts were recorded for this clone. The CDR3 is cut off 3 residues early in the read; its end comes from the germline J gene. The genes are TRBV5-6 and TRBJ2-5; no clear D. V was shortened by 0 bases and J by 4 bases, with 7 bases between the two germline ends. The CDR3 covers 13 residues. Germline V gene data show CDR1 as SGHDT and CDR2 as YYEEEE. The chain's CDR3 is CASSLEGGETQYF. The sequenced CDR3 bases are TGTGCCAGCAGCTTGGAAGGCGGAGAGACC.

A few counts support this clone. From the germline J gene comes the end of the CDR3, since the read stops 3 residues before it. The chain couples TRBV11-3 to TRBJ2-1; 8 bases fit TRBD1. After removal of 5 bases from V and 4 bases from J, the junction contained 1 base not matched to a gene. CDR3 size: 13 residues. Per the germline V gene, CDR1 is SGHNT and CDR2 is YENEEA. Incomplete CDR3 DNA: TGTGCCAGCAGCGGGGACAGGTACAATGAG. Translation: CASSGDRYNE. The full CDR3 protein is CASSGDRYNEQFF.

This clone occurred many times. The covered CDR3 bases are TGTGCCAGCCTAGAGGACAGGGGCCGGACTGAA. As protein: CASLEDRGRTE. The whole CDR3 sequence reads CASLEDRGRTEAFF. The chain joins TRBV11-3 to TRBJ1-1, with 9 bases aligning to TRBD1. Sequencing ends 3 residues short of the CDR3 end; the germline J gene provides the rest. The CDR3 has 14 amino acids. The V gene's germline CDR1 is SGHNT and CDR2 YENEEA. Germline trimming cut 8 bases from V and 5 bases from J; bases unmatched to any gene: 9.

This clone appeared many times. The CDR3 end lies 3 residues beyond the end of the read and is filled in from the germline J gene. This chain uses TRBV14 with TRBJ2-1, with TRBD2 identical over 9 bases. Germline V gene data show CDR1 as SGHDN and CDR2 as FVKESK. Trimming removed 4 bases from V and 7 bases from J; junction bases left unmatched: 5. CDR3 length: 14 residues. Here the CDR3 reads CASSPRGRENEQFF. The sequenced part of the CDR3 DNA is TGTGCCAGCAGCCCACGCGGGAGGGAAAATGAG.

Ten or more counts support this clone. The observed sequence ends 3 residues before the CDR3 terminus, with the missing tail filled in from the germline J gene. V usage is TRBV20-1 and J usage is TRBJ2-5; TRBD1 is a possible D gene (6 bases). From germline, CDR1 is DFQATT and CDR2 SNEGSKA (reference sequence). V was pared by 6 bases and J by 5 bases, with 13 bases between. The length of the CDR3 is 12 residues. CDR3 DNA (partial): TGCAGTGCCCTCAAACAGGGTGAGACC. It encodes CSALKQGET. The whole CDR3 region reads CSALKQGETQYF.

With respect to this clone: The read ends 3 residues shy of where the CDR3 ends; the end is completed using the germline J gene. The V call is TRBV30, the J call TRBJ1-1; D unclear. V was clipped by 7 bases and J by 3 bases, with 9 bases between them. CDR1 is GTSNPN, CDR2 SVGIG, per germline (reference sequence). The CDR3 extends over 11 amino acids. The covered CDR3 bases are TGTGCCTTCAGTTCTGACACTGAA. Amino acid sequence: CAFSSDTE. The full-length CDR3 reads as CAFSSDTEAFF.

CDR3 DNA (partial): TGTGCCAGCAGCCGGGACAGGGATGGCAATCAGCCC. Translating it yields CASSRDRDGNQP. The complete CDR3 reads CASSRDRDGNQPQHF. The chain links TRBV7-2 to TRBJ1-5; 9 positions agree with TRBD1. The CDR3 is cut off 3 residues early in the read; its end comes from the germline J gene. The germline V gene has CDR1 SGHTA and CDR2 FQGNSA. This CDR3 has 15 residues. V was clipped by 5 bases and J by 2 bases; unmatched bases: 4.

This clone was detected a few times. Read data end 3 residues before the CDR3 end; the end is taken from the germline J gene. The chain combines TRBV19 with TRBJ2-7, with a tentative D call TRBD1 (7 bases). Germline values: CDR1 LNHDA, CDR2 SQIVND (reference sequence). The CDR3 contains 15 residues. V was clipped by 6 bases and J by 6 bases, with 21 bases between them. The CDR3 bases that were read are TGTGCCAGTAGCCCAACGGGGGAAGGGGGCCGCGAG. This sequence encodes CASSPTGEGGRE. The full CDR3 is CASSPTGEGGREQYF.

This clone was detected only a few times. From the germline J gene comes the end of the CDR3, since the read stops 3 residues before it. The V and J genes are TRBV6-2 or TRBV6-3 and TRBJ2-7; TRBD2 matches 10 bases. This CDR3 is 16 amino acids long. In germline, CDR1 is MNHEY, CDR2 SVGEGT. Trimming cost V 5 bases and J 6 bases; bases outside gene matches: 13. The CDR3 reads CASSTQSSGRAVEQYF. The DNA read from the CDR3 is TGTGCCAGCAGTACCCAATCGAGCGGGAGGGCCGTCGAG.

This clone was seen at least ten times. The DNA ends 3 residues before the CDR3 does, and the rest of the CDR3 is filled in from the germline J gene. J is TRBJ2-1 and V is TRBV5-1, with TRBD2 matching over 12 bases. The trim removed 5 bases at V and 7 bases at J, leaving 7 bases unmatched. Germline V lookup: CDR1 SGHRS, CDR2 YFSETQ. This CDR3 is built from 15 residues. The covered CDR3 bases are TGCGCCAGCAGAGTACTAGCGGGAGGAGGGAATGAG. This translates into CASRVLAGGGNE. From start to end, the CDR3 is CASRVLAGGGNEQFF.

In this sample, this clone is medium-sized. The read comes to an end 3 residues before the CDR3 does, leaving the germline J gene to fill in the end. The gene calls are TRBV18 and TRBJ2-2; 14 nucleotides align to TRBD2. V lost 2 bases, J lost 3 bases, and 5 bases stayed unmatched. CDR3 size: 18 residues. The V gene's germline CDR1 is KGHSH and CDR2 LQKENI. The CDR3: CASSPRTSGRRDTGELFF. CDR3 bases read: TGTGCCAGCTCACCAAGGACTAGCGGGAGGAGGGACACCGGGGAG.

This clone is medium-sized (0.01 to 0.1%) in the sample. The CDR3 end is not reached by the read, which stops 3 residues before it; the germline J gene fills it in. V is TRBV2 and J is TRBJ1-3; D might be TRBD1 (6 bases). Germline values: CDR1 SNHLY, CDR2 FYNNEI. This CDR3 has 18 residues. Trimming cost V 3 bases and J 0 bases, with 18 bases left between them. The CDR3: CASSDEVVRGFSGNTIYF. The part of the CDR3 DNA that was read is TGTGCCAGCAGTGATGAGGTAGTCAGGGGCTTCTCTGGAAACACC.

Many counts were recorded for this clone. The CDR3 end falls 3 residues outside the read, so it is completed with the germline J gene. V gene TRBV29-1 combines with J gene TRBJ2-5, with D perhaps TRBD1 (5 bases). With 6 bases removed from V and 3 bases from J, the gap between germline ends came to 11 bases. The CDR3 runs 12 residues. The germline V gene has CDR1 SQVTM and CDR2 ANQGSEA. CDR3 bases read: TGCAGCGTACAGGCCCGGGAAGAGACC. Translating gives CSVQAREET. The entire CDR3 sequence reads CSVQAREETQYF.

In the case of this clone: The read is 3 residues too short to cover the CDR3 end, so that end is filled in from the germline J gene. V is TRBV6-2 or TRBV6-3 and J is TRBJ1-5; 8 nucleotides agree with TRBD1. This CDR3 is built from 14 residues. CDR1 is MNHEY and CDR2 is SVGEGT in the germline V gene. Trimming removed 6 bases from V and 2 bases from J; junction bases left unmatched: 3. The CDR3 is CASSTGQGNQPQHF. CDR3 DNA (partial): TGTGCCAGCAGCACGGGACAGGGCAATCAGCCC.

As concerns this clone: The read falls 3 residues short of the CDR3 end, and the missing part is taken from the germline J gene. J is TRBJ2-1 and V is TRBV7-2; 10 positions agree with TRBD2. Per germline, CDR1 SGHTA and CDR2 FQGNSA. The ends lost 4 bases at V and 5 bases at J; junction bases unmatched: 5. The CDR3 has 15 residues. Incomplete CDR3 DNA: TGTGCCAGCAGCTCGAGCGGGAGGGCCCACAATGAG. Its protein is CASSSSGRAHNE. The complete CDR3 sequence is CASSSSGRAHNEQFF.

Only a few counts were recorded for this clone. An end of the junction differs from the germline gene, which may be a read error. Read coverage stops 3 residues before the CDR3 terminus; the germline J gene supplies the remainder. This CDR3 is also generated by other DNA sequences in the sample. The V gene is TRBV18, the J gene TRBJ2-1; unclear D gene. The CDR3 is made up of 15 amino acids. Germline CDR1 reads KGHSH; CDR2 reads LQKENI. CDR3: CASSPTPDKYNEQFF. The sequenced CDR3 bases are TGTGCTAGCTCACCAACGCCTGACAAATACAATGAG.

This clone showed up just a few times. Coverage ceases 3 residues before the CDR3 finishes, and the germline J gene fills in the end. V usage is TRBV2 and J usage is TRBJ1-4, with 11 bases matching TRBD1. The CDR3 has 17 amino acids. Losses at the gene ends were 3 bases for V and 0 bases for J; bases not matched to a gene: 3. Germline CDR1 SNHLY, CDR2 FYNNEI. The CDR3 loop is CASSERGQGATNEKLFF. The sequenced CDR3 bases are TGTGCCAGCAGTGAGCGGGGACAGGGGGCAACTAATGAAAAA.

This clone was detected ten times or more. The read ends 3 residues shy of where the CDR3 ends; the end is completed using the germline J gene. The chain couples TRBV20-1 to TRBJ1-5; 10 positions agree with TRBD1. With V trimmed by 0 bases and J by 5 bases, 7 bases remained unmatched. Looked up from germline, CDR1 is DFQATT and CDR2 is SNEGSKA (reference sequence). The CDR3 runs to 16 residues. This CDR3 reads CSARDLGTGDHQPQHF. The CDR3 DNA, read in part, is TGCAGTGCTAGAGATCTCGGGACAGGGGACCATCAGCCC.

This clone is medium-sized by share. The read finishes 3 residues shy of the CDR3 end, and the germline J gene is used to complete it. The chain is built from TRBV19 and TRBJ1-2; D gene unclear. The CDR3 is 12 residues long. Deletions cut 6 bases from V and 2 bases from J, with 7 bases between. Germline assignment: CDR1 LNHDA and CDR2 SQIVND (reference sequence). The sequenced part of the CDR3 DNA is TGTGCCAGTAGAGCCCTGAACTATGGC. It is translated as CASRALNYG. The complete CDR3 reads CASRALNYGYTF.

This clone was counted only a few times. Read data end 3 residues before the CDR3 end; the end is taken from the germline J gene. The gene calls are TRBV5-4 and TRBJ2-5; 7 bases align to TRBD1. The CDR3 is 14 amino acids. The J segment lost 2 bases and the V segment lost 5 bases, leaving 6 bases of the junction unmatched. Germline assignment: CDR1 SGHNT and CDR2 YYREEE (reference sequence). The covered CDR3 bases are TGTGCCAGCAGTCTCCAGACAGGGCAAGAGACC. Translation gives CASSLQTGQET. In full, the CDR3 reads CASSLQTGQETQYF.

With regard to this clone: With the read ending 3 residues before the CDR3 end, the germline J gene is used to fill in that end. V and J are TRBV7-2 and TRBJ2-4; 7 bases match TRBD2. The CDR3 runs 13 residues. The germline CDR1 and CDR2 sequences are SGHTA and FQGNSA. The sequenced part of the CDR3 DNA is TGTGCCAGCAGCTTCGCAGCGGGGCCTTTT. Its translation is CASSFAAGPF. The whole CDR3 is CASSFAAGPFQYF.

As to this clone: The CDR3 is cut off 3 residues early in the read; its end comes from the germline J gene. V gene TRBV18 combines with J gene TRBJ2-1; 9 bases line up with TRBD1. The CDR3 sequence is 16 residues long. V dropped 4 bases and J dropped 6; count of bases not matched to a gene: 10. Germline assignment: CDR1 KGHSH and CDR2 LQKENI. CDR3 protein: CASSLDRDRASNEQFF. CDR3 DNA, as far as it was read: TGTGCCAGCTCACTAGACCGGGACAGGGCCTCCAATGAG.

This clone has a handful of counts. CDR3 amino acids: CAWSVSSGYGYTF. Incomplete CDR3 DNA: TGTGCCTGGAGTGTGAGTTCCGGCTATGGC. The J gene is TRBJ1-2, the V gene TRBV30; D ambiguous. The read ends 3 residues early relative to the CDR3; the germline J gene fills the gap. Trimming removed 0 bases at V and 4 bases at J, with 9 bases between. Germline CDR1 is GTSNPN and CDR2 is SVGIG (reference sequence). CDR3 length equals 13 residues.

This clone was detected many times. The CDR3 end falls 3 residues outside the read, so it is completed with the germline J gene. The chain uses TRBV3-1 (or the pseudogene TRBV3-2) and TRBJ2-3, with unresolved D. Looked up from germline, CDR1 is LGHDT and CDR2 is YNNKEL (reference sequence). Trimming pared 0 bases from V and 0 bases from J, leaving 4 bases between. This CDR3 has 14 amino acids. The CDR3: CASSQDLSTDTQYF. CDR3 bases read: TGTGCCAGCAGCCAAGATTTAAGCACAGATACG.

Remarks on this clone: The read ends 3 residues before the CDR3 terminus; that terminus is restored from the germline J gene. The V gene is TRBV7-9, the J gene TRBJ2-2, with D perhaps TRBD2 (6 bases). CDR3 length: 15 residues. Germline V lookup: CDR1 SEHNR, CDR2 FQNEAQ (reference sequence). Trimming pared 4 bases from V and 6 bases from J, leaving 15 bases between. Partial CDR3 DNA: TGTGCCAGCAGCTCCACCACTAGCATCGCCGGGGAG. It is translated as CASSSTTSIAGE. The whole CDR3 sequence reads CASSSTTSIAGELFF.

This clone was recorded a few times. Read sequence stops 3 residues before the CDR3 end, and the germline J gene provides the missing end. The chain recombines TRBV11-3 with TRBJ1-1; the match to TRBD1 covers 7 bases. This CDR3 spans 14 amino acids. The J segment lost 4 bases and the V segment lost 5 bases, leaving 7 bases of the junction unmatched. Per germline, CDR1 SGHNT and CDR2 YENEEA. The part of the CDR3 DNA that was read is TGTGCCAGCAGCGTTTCCGCAGGGGGCACTGAA. This encodes CASSVSAGGTE. The CDR3 reads in full as CASSVSAGGTEAFF. The full variable domain, its missing parts supplied by reference TRBV11-3 and TRBJ1-1, is EAGVVQSPRYKIIEKKQPVAFWCNPISGHNTLYWYLQNLGQGPELLIRYENEEAVDDSQLPKDRFSAERLKGVDSTLKIQPAELGDSAVYLCASSVSAGGTEAFFGQGTRLTVV.

There are a few counts of this clone. The read gets to within 3 residues of the CDR3 end, and the germline J gene fills in the rest. The chain joins TRBV20-1 to TRBJ2-7; 12 positions agree with TRBD1. J gave up 4 bases and V 1 base, and 2 bases lay outside the gene matches. The CDR3 loop spans 14 amino acids. CDR1 DFQATT and CDR2 SNEGSKA come from the germline V gene (reference sequence). Partial CDR3 DNA: TGCAGTGCTAGAGGGGACAGGGGGCGGTACGAG. The encoded protein is CSARGDRGRYE. The whole CDR3 sequence is CSARGDRGRYEQYF.

This clone was seen a handful of times. The read terminates 3 residues ahead of where the CDR3 ends, so the germline J gene completes it. The gene calls are TRBV6-2 or TRBV6-3 and TRBJ2-5; the D is unclear. Looked up from germline, CDR1 is MNHEY and CDR2 is SVGEGT. The V end was cut by 0 bases, the J end by 5 bases, with 7 bases between. The CDR3 loop spans 13 amino acids. The CDR3 is CASSYSPLETQYF. The sequenced CDR3 bases are TGTGCCAGCAGTTACTCCCCTCTCGAGACC.

The sample holds a few counts of this clone. The read ends 3 residues early relative to the CDR3; the germline J gene fills the gap. The chain uses TRBV7-9 and TRBJ1-3; 8 bases are a match to TRBD1. This CDR3 region has 15 residues. The germline gives CDR1 SEHNR, CDR2 FQNEAQ (reference sequence). Unmatched junction bases numbered 3, after V lost 5 bases and J lost 0 bases. This CDR3 is CASSRTGSSGNTIYF. CDR3 DNA (partial): TGTGCCAGCAGCCGGACAGGGAGCTCTGGAAACACC.

There are many counts of this clone. Sequencing ends 3 residues short of the CDR3 end; the germline J gene provides the rest. The chain links TRBV27 to TRBJ2-3; TRBD2 might be the D (5 bases). The CDR3 is 15 residues long. The V end was cut by 4 bases, the J end by 2 bases, with 13 bases between. Per the germline V gene, CDR1 is MNHEY and CDR2 is SMNVEV (reference sequence). CDR3 amino acids: CASSSVSGYTDTQYF. The DNA read from the CDR3 is TGTGCCAGCAGTTCTGTGTCGGGGTACACAGATACG.